The 9 T cell receptor beta chains reported below all come from one sample, sequenced in a study of T cells after yellow fever vaccination. TCRdb reanalysed the 5' RACE reads using MiXCR and keeps one entry per CDR3 protein. The table records over 250,000 distinct CDR3 sequences, 4.1% of them present only once. The material sequenced was PBMCs, taken 5 days after the yellow fever booster vaccination. The receptors were gathered from a man aged 18 to 35 who received the YFV17D yellow fever vaccine.

V is TRBV19 and J is TRBJ1-6, with 10 bases lining up with TRBD1. Germline CDR1 and CDR2: LNHDA and SQIVND (reference sequence). CDR3 length equals 15 residues. Trimming took 5 bases from V and 7 from J; bases not matched to a gene: 5. CDR3 nucleotides: TGTGCCAGTAGTTCCTGGACAGGGGGGAATTCACCCCTCCACTTT. This gives the protein CASSSWTGGNSPLHF.

The chain carries TRBV7-8 and TRBJ1-2; TRBD1 is a possible D gene (5 bases). In germline, CDR1 is SGHVS, CDR2 FQNEAQ. Trimming removed 5 bases at V and 4 bases at J, with 14 bases between. The CDR3 extends over 14 amino acids. The chain's CDR3 is CASSVDPGLYGYTF. DNA for the CDR3: TGTGCCAGCAGCGTCGACCCAGGGCTCTATGGCTACACCTTC.

This clonotype was counted at least ten times. The rearrangement links TRBV5-1 to TRBJ2-1, with a possible D match to TRBD2 (5 bases). The germline V gene has CDR1 SGHRS and CDR2 YFSETQ. The CDR3 sequence is 14 residues long. V was trimmed by 7 bases and J by 2 bases, leaving 13 bases between them. The CDR3 sequence is CASGPTRAYNEQFF. In DNA form, the CDR3 reads TGCGCCAGCGGCCCTACTAGGGCCTACAATGAGCAGTTCTTC.

This clonotype was counted only a few times. V and J are TRBV19 and TRBJ2-7; D may be TRBD1 (6 bases). Germline-derived CDR1 and CDR2 are LNHDA and SQIVND (reference sequence). This CDR3 is 16 amino acids long. Trimming stripped 4 bases from V and 3 bases from J, with 19 bases between. Here the CDR3 DNA reads TGTGCCAGTAGTACCTCGCCCGGCAGGGGAATCTACGAGCAGTACTTC. Protein product: CASSTSPGRGIYEQYF.

This chain links TRBV5-4 with TRBJ2-7; possibly TRBD1 for D (5 bases). Trimming took 6 bases from V and 7 from J, leaving 14 bases between them. The germline V gene has CDR1 SGHNT and CDR2 YYREEE (reference sequence). This CDR3 has 12 amino acids. The DNA for the CDR3 is TGTGCCAGCATGGGTCCCGCAGGGGAGCAGTACTTC. This translates into CASMGPAGEQYF. Combining the CDR3 with reference TRBV5-4 and TRBJ2-7 gives the whole variable domain ETGVTQSPTHLIKTRGQQVTLRCSSQSGHNTVSWYQQALGQGPQFIFQYYREEENGRGNFPPRFSGLQFPNYSSELNVNALELDDSALYLCASMGPAGEQYFGPGTRLTVT.

This clonotype was seen a few times. The rearrangement joins TRBV5-6 to TRBJ2-3; D is unresolved. Between the trimmed V and J ends, which lost 0 bases and 0 bases, there was a span of 5 bases. This CDR3 contains 14 residues. Germline-derived CDR1 and CDR2 are SGHDT and YYEEEE. The CDR3 DNA follows: TGTGCCAGCAGCTTGGCCGTAAGCACAGATACGCAGTATTTT. Its translation is CASSLAVSTDTQYF.

This clonotype was found many times. This chain connects TRBV4-1 to TRBJ2-1; D is unresolved. The CDR3 totals 15 residues. Trimming took 1 base from V and 0 from J, leaving 7 bases between them. Looked up from germline, CDR1 is MGHRA and CDR2 is YSYEKL. This chain's CDR3 is CASSQGRSSYNEQFF. The CDR3, as DNA: TGCGCCAGCAGCCAAGGACGTAGCTCCTACAATGAGCAGTTCTTC.

V gene TRBV18 combines with J gene TRBJ2-7; 7 bases agree with TRBD1. The CDR3 is made up of 14 amino acids. Germline V CDR1 and CDR2: KGHSH, LQKENI. V shed 1 base and J 2 bases; nucleotides not matched to a gene: 2. The CDR3 sequence: CASSPRDRAYEQYV. The CDR3 DNA reads as TGTGCCAGCTCACCACGGGACAGAGCCTACGAGCAGTACGTC.

The chain is built from TRBV4-3 and TRBJ2-1, with TRBD1 matching 7 bases. Trimming took 1 base from V and 5 from J; bases not matched to a gene: 17. The CDR3 spans 19 residues. Germline assignment: CDR1 LGHNA and CDR2 YSLEER. The CDR3 reads CASSQGLTTVGGSNNEQFF. In DNA, the CDR3 is TGCGCCAGCAGCCAAGGGCTGACAACAGTAGGGGGCTCGAACAATGAGCAGTTCTTC.